The 18 T cell receptor beta chains given below trace back to one sample, sequenced in a study of cytomegalovirus exposure and HLA in healthy donors. In the PCR, 60 Vbeta and 13 Jbeta primers were used. Sequenced by immunoSEQ multiplex PCR; TCRdb stores in-frame clones only, minus some. The repertoire consists of over 200,000 clones, with almost 80% occurring once and the leading ten covering less than 2%. The sequencing sample was made of PBMCs. These receptor sequences come from a male donor in good health and CMV-seronegative.

This clone was observed a single time. The rearrangement uses TRBV6-6 and TRBJ2-7; 7 bases fit TRBD2. Trimming took 5 bases from V and 3 from J; bases not matched to a gene: 10. The CDR3 runs 15 residues. Germline V gives CDR1 MNHNY, CDR2 SVGAGI (reference sequence). CDR3 bases: TGTGCCAGCAGTCACACCGGGGCTAGCGGCTACGAGCAGTACTTC. Residues: CASSHTGASGYEQYF.

The chain is built from TRBV5-4 and TRBJ2-7, with 9 bases identical to TRBD2. CDR1 is SGHNT, CDR2 YYREEE, per germline (reference sequence). The CDR3 length is 15 residues. J lost 3 bases, V lost 0 bases, and 4 bases had no gene match. CDR3 nucleotides: TGTGCCAGCAGCTTGGGCGGGGGGGCCTTCTACGAGCAGTACTTC. Amino acid sequence: CASSLGGGAFYEQYF.

The rearrangement joins TRBV5-1 to TRBJ2-5, with a weak D call TRBD2 (6 bases). V lost 0 bases to trimming and J lost 6 bases, with 15 bases between them. The CDR3 sequence is 15 residues long. The germline V gene encodes CDR1 SGHRS and CDR2 YFSETQ. CDR3 bases: TGCGCCAGCAGCTTGGGGACTGGGGGAGGACAGACCCAGTACTTC. Translated: CASSLGTGGGQTQYF.

This chain links TRBV5-6 with TRBJ2-2, with D possibly matching TRBD1 (6 bases). Trimming took off 0 bases at V and 3 bases at J, with 12 bases between the two ends. The CDR3 has 16 amino acids. Germline lookup yields CDR1 SGHDT and CDR2 YYEEEE. CDR3 sequence: CASSLGRRGDTGELFF. The CDR3 DNA follows: TGTGCCAGCAGCTTGGGTCGCAGGGGCGACACCGGGGAGCTGTTTTTT.

This sequence joins TRBV4-1 and TRBJ2-3, with D possibly being TRBD2 (7 bases). V lost 3 bases, J lost 4 bases, and 14 bases lay in between. Per germline, CDR1 MGHRA and CDR2 YSYEKL. This CDR3 contains 15 residues. DNA of the CDR3: TGCGCCAGCAGCCAGACTAGCCAGGGGCCAGATACGCAGTATTTT. Its translation is CASSQTSQGPDTQYF.

The V gene is TRBV9, the J gene TRBJ1-6; tentatively, D is TRBD1 (6 bases). Trimming left V 6 bases short and J 7 bases short, with 11 bases between. Germline CDR1 and CDR2: SGDLS and YYNGEE. The CDR3 sequence is 13 residues long. The CDR3 DNA is TGTGCCAGCAAGGGGGGAGGGAATTCACCCCTCCACTTT. It specifies CASKGGGNSPLHF.

In this sample, this clone turned up a few times. An end of the junction does not agree with germline; a read error may underlie this. The chain employs TRBV15 and TRBJ2-3; TRBD2 is a possible D gene (5 bases). Looked up from germline, CDR1 is LNHNV and CDR2 is YYDKDF (reference sequence). The CDR3 is 16 amino acids. CDR3 sequence reads: CATSGERDFSTDTQYF. In nucleotides, the CDR3 is TGTGCCACCAGCGGAGAGAGGGATTTTAGCACAGATACGCAGTATTTT.

This clone was found once. The chain uses TRBV7-2 and TRBJ1-5; TRBD1 aligns across 8 bases. This CDR3 comprises 13 residues. CDR1 is SGHTA, CDR2 FQGNSA, per germline. V trimming: 9 bases; J trimming: 7 bases; junction bases outside the gene matches: 8. CDR3 amino acids: CASSGQGRQPQHF. CDR3 bases: TGTGCCAGTTCCGGACAGGGACGGCAGCCCCAGCATTTT.

The gene calls are TRBV4-1 and TRBJ2-1; D gene unclear. This CDR3 has 16 amino acids. Per the germline V gene, CDR1 is MGHRA and CDR2 is YSYEKL. V was pared by 3 bases and J by 15 bases, with 27 bases between. Written as DNA, the CDR3 is TGCGCCAGCAGCCAGGAAAAACGGGTTGGCGGATTAGGTTGGTTCTTC. Its translation is CASSQEKRVGGLGWFF.

This clone was observed a single time. The V call is TRBV7-8, the J call TRBJ1-3; TRBD1 agrees at 8 bases. With 3 bases clipped from V and 6 bases from J, the junction kept 7 bases outside the gene matches. Germline V lookup: CDR1 SGHVS, CDR2 FQNEAQ. CDR3 size: 15 residues. In DNA, the CDR3 is TGTGCCAGCAGCTTGAAGACAGGGGCGCAAAACACCATATATTTT. Amino acids: CASSLKTGAQNTIYF.

V is TRBV7-2 and J is TRBJ1-3; no clear D gene. Trimming took 1 base from V and 6 from J, leaving 10 bases between them. CDR3 length equals 14 residues. The germline gives CDR1 SGHTA, CDR2 FQGNSA. The CDR3 sequence: CASSLDLATNTIYF. DNA for the CDR3: TGTGCCAGCAGCTTAGACCTAGCGACAAACACCATATATTTT.

The chain employs TRBV6-1 and TRBJ1-1; a possible D gene is TRBD1 (6 bases). Per germline, CDR1 MNHNS and CDR2 SASEGT. The CDR3 runs 14 residues. The V gene lost 5 bases and the J gene lost 0 bases, with 10 bases spanning the gap. This chain's CDR3 is CASSPDRLNTEAFF. The CDR3 nucleotides read TGTGCCAGCAGTCCCGACAGGTTGAACACTGAAGCTTTCTTT.

This clone was counted many times. The chain is built from TRBV4-1 and TRBJ1-1; TRBD1 might be the D (6 bases). The ends were cut back, 1 base at V and 11 bases at J, with 20 bases in the middle. This CDR3 is 15 amino acids long. The germline V gene encodes CDR1 MGHRA and CDR2 YSYEKL. The CDR3 region has the DNA TGCGCCAGCAGCCAAGTCGAGGGGGTAGCCGAATTTGCTTTCTTT. Residues: CASSQVEGVAEFAFF.

The J gene is TRBJ2-1, the V gene TRBV5-1, with 10 bases aligning to TRBD1. This CDR3 contains 15 residues. V dropped 1 base and J dropped 7; count of bases not matched to a gene: 5. Looked up from germline, CDR1 is SGHRS and CDR2 is YFSETQ. CDR3 sequence reads: CASSLSGTGANEQFF. CDR3 nucleotides: TGCGCCAGCAGCTTGTCCGGGACAGGGGCAAATGAGCAGTTCTTC. The full variable domain, its missing parts supplied by reference TRBV5-1 and TRBJ2-1, is KAGVTQTPRYLIKTRGQQVTLSCSPISGHRSVSWYQQTPGQGLQFLFEYFSETQRNKGNFPGRFSGRQFSNSRSEMNVSTLELGDSALYLCASSLSGTGANEQFFGPGTRLTVL.

The chain carries TRBV11-2 and TRBJ2-7, with 7 bases fitting TRBD1. Germline CDR1 is SGHAT and CDR2 is FQNNGV. Losses at the gene ends were 5 bases for V and 0 bases for J; bases not matched to a gene: 4. There are 14 residues in the CDR3. CDR3 amino acids: CASSARDSSYEQYF. CDR3 bases: TGTGCCAGCAGCGCCCGGGACAGCTCCTACGAGCAGTACTTC.

The J gene is TRBJ1-6, the V gene TRBV30; weak D call: TRBD1 (5 bases). In germline, CDR1 is GTSNPN, CDR2 SVGIG (reference sequence). The CDR3 contains 13 residues. Trimming cost V 7 bases and J 7 bases, with 14 bases left between them. The CDR3 region is CAFFMGRNSPLHF. The CDR3, as DNA: TGTGCCTTCTTCATGGGGCGGAATTCACCCCTCCACTTT.

The chain recombines TRBV6-1 with TRBJ1-1, with D hard to call. In germline, CDR1 is MNHNS, CDR2 SASEGT. This CDR3 region has 12 residues. With 6 bases removed from V and 5 bases from J, the gap between germline ends came to 10 bases. The CDR3 reads CASRQSPTEAFF. The CDR3 nucleotides read TGTGCCAGCAGACAGTCGCCGACTGAAGCTTTCTTT.

The genes are TRBV30 and TRBJ2-1, with 15 bases matching TRBD2. Germline values: CDR1 GTSNPN, CDR2 SVGIG (reference sequence). CDR3 size: 15 residues. J was trimmed by 9 bases and V by 1 base; bases with no gene match: 4. DNA of the CDR3: TGTGCCTGGAGTGCCCGGACTAGCGGGAGGGCTGAGCAGTTCTTC. Protein: CAWSARTSGRAEQFF. Looking up the rest from reference TRBV30 and TRBJ2-1 gives the full variable domain: SQTIHQWPATLVQPVGSPLSLECTVEGTSNPNLYWYRQAAGRGLQLLFYSVGIGQISSEVPQNLSASRPQDRQFILSSKKLLLSDSGFYLCAWSARTSGRAEQFFGPGTRLTVL.